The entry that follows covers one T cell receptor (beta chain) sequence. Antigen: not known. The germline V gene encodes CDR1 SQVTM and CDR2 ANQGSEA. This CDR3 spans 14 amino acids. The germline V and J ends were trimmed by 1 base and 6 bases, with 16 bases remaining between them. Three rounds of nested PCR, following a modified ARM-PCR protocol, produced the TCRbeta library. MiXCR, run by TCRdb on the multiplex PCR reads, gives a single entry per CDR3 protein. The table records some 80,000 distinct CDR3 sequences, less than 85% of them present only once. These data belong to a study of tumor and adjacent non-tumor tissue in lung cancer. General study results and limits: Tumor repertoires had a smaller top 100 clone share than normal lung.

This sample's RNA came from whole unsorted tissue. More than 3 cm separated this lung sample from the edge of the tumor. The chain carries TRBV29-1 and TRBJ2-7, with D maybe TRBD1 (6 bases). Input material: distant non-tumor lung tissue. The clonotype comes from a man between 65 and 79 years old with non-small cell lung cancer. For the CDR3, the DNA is TGCAGCGTTGAAGTTTGGCTGACAGGAGGCGAGCAGTACTTC. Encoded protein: CSVEVWLTGGEQYF.